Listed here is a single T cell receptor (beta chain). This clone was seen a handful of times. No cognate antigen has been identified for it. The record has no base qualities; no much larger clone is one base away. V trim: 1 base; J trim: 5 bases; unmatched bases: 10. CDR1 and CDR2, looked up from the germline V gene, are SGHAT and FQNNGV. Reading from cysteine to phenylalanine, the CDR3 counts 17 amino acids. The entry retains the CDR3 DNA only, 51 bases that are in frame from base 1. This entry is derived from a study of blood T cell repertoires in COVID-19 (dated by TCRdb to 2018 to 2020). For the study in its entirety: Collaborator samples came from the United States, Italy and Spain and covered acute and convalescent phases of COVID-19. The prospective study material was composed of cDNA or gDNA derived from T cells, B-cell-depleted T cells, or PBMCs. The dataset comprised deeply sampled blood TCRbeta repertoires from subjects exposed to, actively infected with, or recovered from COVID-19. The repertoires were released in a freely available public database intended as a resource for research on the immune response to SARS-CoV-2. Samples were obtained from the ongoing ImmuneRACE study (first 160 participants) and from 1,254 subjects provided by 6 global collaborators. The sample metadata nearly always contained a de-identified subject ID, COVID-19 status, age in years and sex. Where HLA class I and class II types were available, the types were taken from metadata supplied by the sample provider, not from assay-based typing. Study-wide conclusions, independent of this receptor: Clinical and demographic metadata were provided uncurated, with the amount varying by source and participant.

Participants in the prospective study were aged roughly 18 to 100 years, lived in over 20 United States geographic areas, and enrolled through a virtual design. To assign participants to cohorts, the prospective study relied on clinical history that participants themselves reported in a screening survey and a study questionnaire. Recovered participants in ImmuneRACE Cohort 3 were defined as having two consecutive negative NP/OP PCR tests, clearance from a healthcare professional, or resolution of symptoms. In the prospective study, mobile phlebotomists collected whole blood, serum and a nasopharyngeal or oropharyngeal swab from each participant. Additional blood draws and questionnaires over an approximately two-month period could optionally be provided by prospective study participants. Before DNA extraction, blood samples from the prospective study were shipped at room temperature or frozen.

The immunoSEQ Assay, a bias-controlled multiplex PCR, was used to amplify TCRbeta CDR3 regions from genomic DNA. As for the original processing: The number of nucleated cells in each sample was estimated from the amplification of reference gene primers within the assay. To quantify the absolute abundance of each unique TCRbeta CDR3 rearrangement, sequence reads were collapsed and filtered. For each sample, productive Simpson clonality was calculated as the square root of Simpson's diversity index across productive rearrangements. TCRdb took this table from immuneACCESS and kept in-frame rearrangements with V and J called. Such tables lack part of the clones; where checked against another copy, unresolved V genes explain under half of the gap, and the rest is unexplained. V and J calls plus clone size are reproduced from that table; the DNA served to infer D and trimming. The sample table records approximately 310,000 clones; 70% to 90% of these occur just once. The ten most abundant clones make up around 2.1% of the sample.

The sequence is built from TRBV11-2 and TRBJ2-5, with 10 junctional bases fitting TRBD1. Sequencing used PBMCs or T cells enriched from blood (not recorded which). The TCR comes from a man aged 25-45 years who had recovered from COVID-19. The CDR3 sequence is CASSLVLTGGSGETQYF. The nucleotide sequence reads TGTGCCAGCAGCTTAGTCCTGACAGGGGGCTCGGGGGAGACCCAGTACTTC. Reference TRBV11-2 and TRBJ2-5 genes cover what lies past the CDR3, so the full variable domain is EAGVAQSPRYKIIEKRQSVAFWCNPISGHATLYWYQQILGQGPKLLIQFQNNGVVDDSQLPKDRFSAERLKGVDSTLKIQPAKLEDSAVYLCASSLVLTGGSGETQYFGPGTRLLVL.